Presented here are 14 T cell receptor beta chains from one specimen sequenced in a study of radiotherapy plus CTLA-4 blockade in lung cancer. Produced via immunoSEQ multiplex PCR; TCRdb's table is partial and in-frame only. The sample carries about 25,000 clones, about 76% recorded once. Source: peripheral blood, taken from a patient treated with radiotherapy plus ipilimumab. The origin of the receptors is a human donor with non-small cell lung cancer whose response to radiotherapy plus ipilimumab could not be evaluated.

The genes are TRBV5-1 and TRBJ2-5; unclear D gene. Trimming removed 4 bases from V and 5 bases from J, with 12 bases in between. This CDR3 spans 13 amino acids. Germline CDR1 and CDR2: SGHRS and YFSETQ. CDR3 amino acids: CASSPPPSETQYF. In nucleotides, the CDR3 is TGCGCCAGCAGCCCTCCCCCCTCGGAGACCCAGTACTTC.

The chain combines TRBV2 with TRBJ2-7; unclear D gene. Between the trimmed V and J ends, which lost 3 bases and 4 bases, there was a span of 7 bases. Germline V gives CDR1 SNHLY, CDR2 FYNNEI. The CDR3 is 12 amino acids. The CDR3 DNA reads as TGTGCCAGCAGTGACTCGGGTTACGAGCAGTACTTC. This sequence encodes CASSDSGYEQYF.

Here the CDR3 DNA reads TGTGCCAGCAGTCACTACCCGGGACAGGGATCCTACGAGCAGTACTTC. Amino acid sequence: CASSHYPGQGSYEQYF. V is TRBV6-6 and J is TRBJ2-5, with 9 bases identical to TRBD1. The J call is in doubt because the DNA end fits TRBJ2-7 better. This CDR3 has 16 amino acids. Germline lookup yields CDR1 MNHNY and CDR2 SVGAGI (reference sequence).

This sequence joins TRBV4-3 and TRBJ2-3; D call uncertain. CDR3 length: 16 amino acids. The V end lost 1 base, the J end lost 6 bases, and 17 bases lay between the germline ends. Germline CDR1 reads LGHNA; CDR2 reads YSLEER. CDR3 protein: CASSQARGSVADTQYF. CDR3 in DNA: TGCGCCAGCAGCCAAGCGAGAGGATCTGTGGCGGATACGCAGTATTTT.

This chain uses TRBV19 with TRBJ1-2; a possible D gene is TRBD1 (6 bases). V lost 4 bases and J lost 4, with 19 bases in between. CDR3 length: 16 residues. CDR1 is LNHDA, CDR2 SQIVND, per germline (reference sequence). CDR3 DNA sequence: TGTGCCAGTAGTACCCGCGACAGGCTTGAGTCCTATGGCTACACCTTC. This codes for CASSTRDRLESYGYTF.

This clone came up once. The chain is built from TRBV7-2 and TRBJ2-2; TRBD2 is a possible D gene (7 bases). CDR3 length equals 15 residues. Deletions cut 5 bases from V and 6 bases from J, with 16 bases between. Germline loops: CDR1 SGHTA, CDR2 FQGNSA. In DNA form, the CDR3 reads TGTGCCAGCAGCCTCGCCGGGGGGCGGGCCGGGGAGCTGTTTTTT. Translating it yields CASSLAGGRAGELFF.

The V call is TRBV28, the J call TRBJ1-5; no firm D call. Trimming took 8 bases from V and 2 from J, leaving 13 bases between them. The CDR3 contains 14 residues. Looked up from germline, CDR1 is MDHEN and CDR2 is SYDVKM. CDR3 loop: CASFESVGNQPQHF. For the CDR3, the DNA is TGTGCCAGCTTCGAGTCTGTGGGCAATCAGCCCCAGCATTTT.

The V and J genes are TRBV30 and TRBJ2-7; 8 bases agree with TRBD1. V was clipped by 6 bases and J by 0 bases; unmatched bases: 7. There are 14 residues in the CDR3. The germline CDR1 and CDR2 sequences are GTSNPN and SVGIG (reference sequence). The CDR3 DNA follows: TGTGCCTGCCCGAGGACAGGGAGCTCCTACGAGCAGTACTTC. This codes for CACPRTGSSYEQYF.

The chain has TRBV7-2 and TRBJ2-1, with D perhaps TRBD2 (6 bases). There are 13 residues in the CDR3. Looked up from germline, CDR1 is SGHTA and CDR2 is FQGNSA. Trimming removed 5 bases from V and 11 bases from J, with 16 bases in between. The CDR3 coding sequence is TGTGCCAGCAGCCTAAACGTCGGGACTCAGCAGTTCTTC. This translates into CASSLNVGTQQFF.

The chain's CDR3 is CASSLGPGYEQYF. CDR3 DNA sequence: TGTGCCAGCAGCCTAGGGCCAGGATACGAGCAGTACTTC. The V call is TRBV7-8, the J call TRBJ2-7, with unresolved D. Germline values: CDR1 SGHVS, CDR2 FQNEAQ. V lost 5 bases and J lost 4, with 12 bases in between. This CDR3 is 13 amino acids long.

This chain connects TRBV5-4 to TRBJ2-1, with D possibly matching TRBD2 (6 bases). V was cut by 5 bases and J by 3 bases, with 9 bases left in between. The length of the CDR3 is 13 residues. Germline lookup yields CDR1 SGHNT and CDR2 YYREEE (reference sequence). CDR3 sequence: CASRRDFYNEQFF. Here the CDR3 DNA reads TGTGCCAGCAGGCGGGACTTCTACAATGAGCAGTTCTTC.

This clone was seen only a few times. The V call is TRBV7-2, the J call TRBJ2-1; possible D gene TRBD1, 6 bases. The CDR3 is 13 amino acids. V was pared by 5 bases and J by 9 bases, with 14 bases between. Germline CDR1 and CDR2: SGHTA and FQGNSA. Written as DNA, the CDR3 is TGTGCCAGCAGCCGCGACAGGACCTCTGAGCAGTTCTTC. Protein: CASSRDRTSEQFF.

This clone was counted between two and nine times. The chain's CDR3 is CASSSLTGGMETQYF. For the CDR3, the DNA is TGTGCCAGCAGCTCCCTAACGGGAGGGATGGAGACCCAGTACTTC. The rearrangement links TRBV11-2 to TRBJ2-5, with 8 bases that match TRBD2. Germline values: CDR1 SGHAT, CDR2 FQNNGV. This CDR3 comprises 15 residues. V lost 4 bases and J lost 5; bases outside the gene matches: 9.

The chain joins TRBV5-1 to TRBJ2-1; weak D call: TRBD2 (6 bases). The length of the CDR3 is 14 residues. Germline assignment: CDR1 SGHRS and CDR2 YFSETQ. The V gene lost 1 base and the J gene lost 8 bases, with 13 bases spanning the gap. CDR3 sequence: CASSLLFGSDEQFF. CDR3 coding DNA: TGCGCCAGCAGCTTGTTGTTCGGGAGTGATGAGCAGTTCTTC.